This TCR beta chain was sequenced in a study of T cell responses to AZD1222 COVID-19 vaccine (dated by TCRdb to the early 2020s). Describing the broader study: AZD1222 recipients whose second dose came at about 4 weeks and those whose second dose came at about 12 weeks were combined into one group, since spike-specific TCR depth and breadth did not differ between the two schedules. A total of around 240 trial participants underwent TCR sequencing, of whom around 200 received two doses of AZD1222 and about 25 received two doses of the MenACWY control vaccine. Trial participants were enrolled by age into 18-55, 56-69 and 70-plus year subgroups, with roughly 160, 29 and 62 TCR-sequenced participants respectively.

The CDR3 covers 14 residues, taking in both the cysteine and the phenylalanine. Only CDR3 DNA remains: 42 bases, in frame from the first base. As encoded in the germline V gene, CDR1 is LGHNT while CDR2 is FRNRAP. For this chain, trimming is 4 bases at the V end and 6 bases at the J end, and the number of junction bases without a gene match is 6. This clone was seen just once. Its binding antigen is unknown. Base qualities were left out, and no much larger clone turns up one base away. Paper-wide results and their limitations: Spike-specific TCR breadth and depth rose significantly after two AZD1222 doses compared with day 0 and with MenACWY recipients. No day 14 peak-response samples were available, so repertoires were characterized only after the peak T cell response. Only a handful of AZD1222 recipients were SARS-CoV-2 seropositive at baseline, limiting conclusions about previously exposed vaccinees. In the small 56-69-year group, the increase in depth fell short of significance, most likely because of low power. The vaccine-associated CD4 TCRs covered the entire spike protein, and the dominant responses fell in regions 160-218 and 743-854. Reportedly, close to half of the unique spike-specific TCRs recognized epitopes lying outside the regions that are mutated in the B.1.351 and B.1.1.7 variants. Participants were mostly white British and included more females than males, and it was suggested by the authors that clonal diversity may have been underestimated.

According to the study, the label for this sample's time point signals: baseline before first vaccination. Vaccinee samples came from UK trials COV001 and COV002, including a single-blind randomized controlled phase 2/3 trial of AZD1222 (ChAdOx1 nCoV-19) in healthy adults. For TCRbeta chain sequencing, PBMC samples from trial participants were taken at day 0 and at day 28 after the second dose. The CDR3 regions of human TCRbeta chains were analyzed by immunosequencing. Concerning the study's data processing: TCRs in the repertoires were matched against a reference library of SARS-CoV-2-specific TCRs that had been generated with the MIRA antigen-specificity platform. Breadth was defined as the fraction of unique TCRs that were SARS-CoV-2-associated. Depth was defined as the fraction of total T cells that were SARS-CoV-2-associated. Using the MIRA data, every spike-specific TCR was mapped to the spike region that the TCR reacted to and assigned to either a CD4 or a CD8 class. Log10-transformed breadth and depth values were compared by one-way ANOVA with Sidak's multiple comparisons tests. TCRdb provides this immuneACCESS table in a form limited to in-frame rearrangements. Some clones are lacking; in checked studies, under half of them reflect an unresolved V gene, and why the rest are absent is not known. The D gene and trimming were derived from the DNA, and the V and J assignments and clone size from that table. This sample comprises over 100,000 clones, approximately 87% of them detected only once. The ten largest clonotypes hold less than 4.5% of the sample.

This sequence uses TRBV12-5 and TRBJ1-2; TRBD1 aligns with 9 central bases. The receptor was derived from an adult in good health. Sample: peripheral blood, taken on day 0 of AZD1222 vaccination. CDR3 reads: CASGSEGTGNGYTF. In nucleotide form, the sequence is TGTGCTAGTGGTTCCGAAGGGACAGGGAATGGCTACACCTTC.